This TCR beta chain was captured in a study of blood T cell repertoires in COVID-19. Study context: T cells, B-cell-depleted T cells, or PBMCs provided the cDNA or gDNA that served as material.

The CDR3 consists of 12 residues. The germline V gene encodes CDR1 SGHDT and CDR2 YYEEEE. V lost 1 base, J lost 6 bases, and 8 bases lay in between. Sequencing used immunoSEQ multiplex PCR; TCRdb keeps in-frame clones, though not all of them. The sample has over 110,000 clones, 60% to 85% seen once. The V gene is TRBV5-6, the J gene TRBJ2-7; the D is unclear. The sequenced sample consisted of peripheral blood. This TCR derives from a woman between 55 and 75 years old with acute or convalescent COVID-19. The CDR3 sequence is CASSLFTSEQYF. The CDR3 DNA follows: TGTGCCAGCAGCTTGTTCACCAGCGAGCAGTACTTC.